This TCR beta chain came from a study of identical twins. Via MiXCR, TCRdb re-called the 5' RACE reads, giving one row per CDR3 protein. The table shows 350,000 or so distinct CDR3 sequences, with approximately 8.8% occurring only once. CDR3 length: 13 amino acids. V was clipped by 1 base and J by 8 bases, with 12 bases between them. CDR1 is DFQATT and CDR2 is SNEGSKA in the germline V gene (reference sequence). Sequences were obtained from naive T cells sorted from blood. The sequence derives from a woman aged 50 to 65 in good health. The J gene is TRBJ2-4, the V gene TRBV20-1, with D possibly TRBD2 on 6 matching bases. The CDR3 region is CSARGSSGDIQYF. As DNA, the CDR3 is TGCAGTGCTAGAGGTAGTAGCGGAGACATTCAGTACTTC.